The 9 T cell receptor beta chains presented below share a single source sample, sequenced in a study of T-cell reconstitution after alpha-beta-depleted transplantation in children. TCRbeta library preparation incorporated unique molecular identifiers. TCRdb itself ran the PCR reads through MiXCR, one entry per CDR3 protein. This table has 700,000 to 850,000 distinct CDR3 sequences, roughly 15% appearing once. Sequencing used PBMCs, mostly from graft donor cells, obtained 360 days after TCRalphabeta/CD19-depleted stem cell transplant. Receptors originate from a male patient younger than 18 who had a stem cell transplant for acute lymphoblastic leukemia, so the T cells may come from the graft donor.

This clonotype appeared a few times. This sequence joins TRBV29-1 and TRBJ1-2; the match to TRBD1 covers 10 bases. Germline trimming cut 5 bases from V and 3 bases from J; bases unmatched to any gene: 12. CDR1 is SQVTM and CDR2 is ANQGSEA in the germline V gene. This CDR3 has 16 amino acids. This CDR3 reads CSVYISRDRGDYGYTF. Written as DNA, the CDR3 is TGCAGCGTTTATATATCCAGGGACAGGGGAGACTATGGCTACACCTTC.

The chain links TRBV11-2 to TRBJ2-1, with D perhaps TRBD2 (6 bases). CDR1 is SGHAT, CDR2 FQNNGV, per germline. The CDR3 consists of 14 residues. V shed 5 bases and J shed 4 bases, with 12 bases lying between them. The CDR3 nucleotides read TGTGCCAGCAGCAAATACGGGACTTACAATGAGCAGTTCTTC. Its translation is CASSKYGTYNEQFF.

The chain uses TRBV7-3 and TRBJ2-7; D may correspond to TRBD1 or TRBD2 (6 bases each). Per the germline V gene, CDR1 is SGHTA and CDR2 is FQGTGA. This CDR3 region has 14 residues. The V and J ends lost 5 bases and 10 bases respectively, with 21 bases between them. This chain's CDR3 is CASSPTGGGSIQYF. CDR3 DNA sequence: TGTGCCAGCAGCCCCACCGGAGGGGGAAGCATACAGTACTTC.

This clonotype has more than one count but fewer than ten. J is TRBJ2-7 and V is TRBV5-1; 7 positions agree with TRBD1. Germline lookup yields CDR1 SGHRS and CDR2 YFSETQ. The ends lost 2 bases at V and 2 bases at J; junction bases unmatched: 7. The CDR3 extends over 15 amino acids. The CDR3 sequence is CASSFIPGQTYEQYF. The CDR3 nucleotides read TGCGCCAGCAGCTTCATTCCGGGACAGACCTACGAGCAGTACTTC.

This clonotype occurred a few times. For the CDR3, the DNA is TGTGCCAGCAGCTATCTAGCGGGAGGTGGTGGGGCCAACGTCCTGACTTTC. It translates to CASSYLAGGGGANVLTF. This chain joins TRBV3-1 and TRBJ2-6; TRBD2 matches at 11 bases. The CDR3 is 17 amino acids. Germline V gene data show CDR1 as LGHDT and CDR2 as YNNKEL (reference sequence). J gave up 3 bases and V 5 bases, and 6 bases lay outside the gene matches. The full variable domain, in which reference TRBV3-1 and TRBJ2-6 provide the parts outside the CDR3, is DTAVSQTPKYLVTQMGNDKSIKCEQNLGHDTMYWYKQDSKKFLKIMFSYNNKELIINETVPNRFSPKSPDKAHLNLHINSLELGDSAVYFCASSYLAGGGGANVLTFGAGSRLTVL.

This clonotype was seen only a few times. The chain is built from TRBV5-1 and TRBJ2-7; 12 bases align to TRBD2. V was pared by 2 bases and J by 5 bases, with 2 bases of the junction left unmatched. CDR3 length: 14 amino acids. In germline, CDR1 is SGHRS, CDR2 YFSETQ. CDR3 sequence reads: CASSFLAGGNEQYF. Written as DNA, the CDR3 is TGCGCCAGCAGCTTCCTAGCGGGAGGGAACGAGCAGTACTTC. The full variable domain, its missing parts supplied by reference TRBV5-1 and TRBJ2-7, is KAGVTQTPRYLIKTRGQQVTLSCSPISGHRSVSWYQQTPGQGLQFLFEYFSETQRNKGNFPGRFSGRQFSNSRSEMNVSTLELGDSALYLCASSFLAGGNEQYFGPGTRLTVT.

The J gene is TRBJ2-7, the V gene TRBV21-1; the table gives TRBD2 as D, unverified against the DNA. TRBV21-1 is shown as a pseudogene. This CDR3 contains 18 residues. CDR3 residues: CASSNLLAGVGQSYEQYF. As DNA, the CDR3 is TGTGCCAGCAGCAATCTACTAGCGGGAGTTGGTCAGTCTTACGAGCAGTACTTC.

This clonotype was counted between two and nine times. CDR3 bases: TGCAGCGTACGATCCCGGACAGGGTCGACTGAAGCTTTCTTT. The encoded protein is CSVRSRTGSTEAFF. J is TRBJ1-1 and V is TRBV29-1; 8 bases map to TRBD1. CDR1 is SQVTM and CDR2 is ANQGSEA in the germline V gene. V shed 6 bases, J shed 5 bases, and the junction held 11 bases outside the gene matches. The CDR3 runs 14 residues.

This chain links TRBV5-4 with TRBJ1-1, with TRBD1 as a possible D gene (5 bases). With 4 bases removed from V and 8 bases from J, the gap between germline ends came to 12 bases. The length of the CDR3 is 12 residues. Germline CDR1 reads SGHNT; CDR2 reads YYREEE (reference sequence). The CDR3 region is CASSLDSLEAFF. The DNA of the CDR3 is TGTGCCAGCAGCCTAGACAGCCTCGAAGCTTTCTTT.